This T cell receptor (beta chain) stems from a study of beta chain features in type 1 diabetes. As for the study in general: Healthy donors and patients showed comparable age, gender and cell yields. Study findings and constraints: Significant though moderate, a shortening of TCRB CDR3s appeared in all four CD4+ subsets of Type 1 diabetes patients. Overrepresentation of cells with high TCR expression could result from cDNA sequencing.

Investigators reverse transcribed all isolated RNA, so they sequenced expressed TCRB transcripts. The data were produced by immunoSEQ multiplex PCR, yet TCRdb's version contains in-frame clones alone and is incomplete. The table includes 400,000 or so clones, 9.6% detected once. Regarding this clone: The target antigen is unknown.

The specimen sequenced was central memory CD4+ T cells from blood. This TCR derives from a man aged 30 to 39 with type 1 diabetes.

This chain's CDR3 is CASKLRDTSSYEQYF. The CDR3 coding sequence is TGTGCCAGCAAGTTGAGGGACACCTCCTCCTACGAGCAGTACTTC. The rearrangement joins TRBV6-5 to TRBJ2-7; D perhaps matches TRBD1 (6 bases). Germline CDR1 reads MNHEY; CDR2 reads SVGAGI. V was shortened by 7 bases and J by 0 bases, with 16 bases between the two germline ends. This CDR3 has 15 amino acids.